This passage covers 26 T cell receptor beta chains from one sample sequenced in a study of cytomegalovirus exposure and HLA in healthy donors. Amplification used 60 Vbeta primers and 13 Jbeta primers. The table came from immunoSEQ multiplex PCR; TCRdb's copy has only in-frame clones and leaves some out. The sample holds approximately 160,000 clones, 77% seen once. The sequencing input was PBMCs. The origin of the receptors is a woman younger than 45 in good health and CMV-seronegative.

V and J are TRBV4-1 and TRBJ2-2; 7 bases are shared with TRBD1. The germline CDR1 and CDR2 sequences are MGHRA and YSYEKL. CDR3 length equals 17 residues. V was clipped by 2 bases and J by 1 base; unmatched bases: 7. CDR3 bases: TGCGCCAGCAGCCAACGGGCCGGGACAGTGAACACCGGGGAGCTGTTTTTT. Its translation: CASSQRAGTVNTGELFF.

V gene TRBV4-1 combines with J gene TRBJ2-7; D might be TRBD2 (5 bases). The CDR3 is made up of 16 amino acids. Germline assignment: CDR1 MGHRA and CDR2 YSYEKL. V was clipped by 2 bases and J by 4 bases, with 18 bases between them. CDR3 sequence (DNA): TGCGCCAGCAGCCAATCTAAGTACCTAGCCCCGTACGAGCAGTACTTC. Translated, it gives CASSQSKYLAPYEQYF.

CDR3 coding DNA: TGTGCCAGCAGCCCAACAGGGTTTGACACCGGGGAGCTGTTTTTT. This codes for CASSPTGFDTGELFF. The chain employs TRBV5-8 and TRBJ2-2, with D perhaps matching TRBD1 (6 bases). Germline CDR1 reads SGHTS; CDR2 reads YDEGEE. Trimming shortened V by 4 bases and J by 3 bases, and 13 bases separated the two germline ends. The CDR3 runs to 15 residues.

V gene TRBV5-4 combines with J gene TRBJ1-5; the D gene is possibly TRBD1 (5 bases). Germline values: CDR1 SGHNT, CDR2 YYREEE (reference sequence). The CDR3 spans 14 residues. Between the trimmed V and J ends, which lost 3 bases and 0 bases, there was a span of 7 bases. For the CDR3, the DNA is TGTGCCAGCAGCTGGGGCAGTAGCAATCAGCCCCAGCATTTT. This translates into CASSWGSSNQPQHF.

As for this clone: Other DNA sequences in this sample translate to the same CDR3. The chain uses TRBV6-1 and TRBJ2-5; maybe TRBD2 (5 bases). Germline assignment: CDR1 MNHNS and CDR2 SASEGT. The CDR3 sequence is 13 residues long. V lost 6 bases to trimming and J lost 1 base, with 9 bases between them. In DNA, the CDR3 is TGTGCCAGCAGCCGGGATCTCCAAGAGACCCAGTACTTC. Its translation: CASSRDLQETQYF.

The V call is TRBV5-6, the J call TRBJ2-5; 11 nucleotides align to TRBD2. The CDR3 contains 16 residues. CDR1 is SGHDT, CDR2 YYEEEE, per germline. Losses at the gene ends were 2 bases for V and 5 bases for J; bases not matched to a gene: 8. The CDR3 coding sequence is TGTGCCAGCAGCTTAATAGCGGGGGGGGATCGTGAGACCCAGTACTTC. Its protein is CASSLIAGGDRETQYF. The whole variable domain, remainder taken from reference TRBV5-6 and TRBJ2-5, is DAGVTQSPTHLIKTRGQQVTLRCSPKSGHDTVSWYQQALGQGPQFIFQYYEEEERQRGNFPDRFSGHQFPNYSSELNVNALLLGDSALYLCASSLIAGGDRETQYFGPGTRLLVL.

The chain uses TRBV29-1 and TRBJ1-5; 7 nucleotides line up with TRBD1. CDR1 and CDR2 from the germline V gene are SQVTM and ANQGSEA. This CDR3 has 12 residues. V was clipped by 6 bases and J by 5 bases; unmatched bases: 4. As DNA, the CDR3 is TGCAGCGTGCGGACAGGCGATCAGCCCCAGCATTTT. Its translation: CSVRTGDQPQHF. The full variable domain, in which reference TRBV29-1 and TRBJ1-5 provide the parts outside the CDR3, is SAVISQKPSRDICQRGTSLTIQCQVDSQVTMMFWYRQQPGQSLTLIATANQGSEATYESGFVIDKFPISRPNLTFSTLTVSNMSPEDSSIYLCSVRTGDQPQHFGDGTRLSIL.

The chain couples TRBV29-1 to TRBJ2-3; no firm D call. The V and J ends lost 3 bases and 6 bases respectively, with 13 bases between them. Germline CDR1 is SQVTM and CDR2 is ANQGSEA. The CDR3 totals 13 residues. CDR3 sequence reads: CSVETATQDTQYF. The CDR3, as DNA: TGCAGCGTTGAGACCGCTACACAGGATACGCAGTATTTT.

This clone was picked up a small number of times. The chain joins TRBV7-3 to TRBJ2-1; D might be TRBD2 (6 bases). The CDR3 consists of 12 residues. CDR1 and CDR2 from the germline V gene are SGHTA and FQGTGA. Trimming pared 6 bases from V and 14 bases from J, leaving 17 bases between. This CDR3 is CASSLSGTPKFF. CDR3 sequence (DNA): TGTGCCAGCAGTTTGTCCGGGACTCCGAAGTTCTTC.

The gene calls are TRBV29-1 and TRBJ1-1; D is possibly TRBD1 (6 bases). Trimming took off 7 bases at V and 11 bases at J, with 20 bases between the two ends. The germline V gene encodes CDR1 SQVTM and CDR2 ANQGSEA. The CDR3 has 12 residues. The chain's CDR3 is CSDYTGTKAAFF. DNA of the CDR3: TGCAGCGATTATACCGGGACAAAGGCGGCTTTCTTT.

A remark on this clone: One end of the junction varies from germline; a read error may be responsible. The chain has TRBV7-9 and TRBJ2-6; D is unclear. This CDR3 region has 16 residues. Germline CDR1 SEHNR, CDR2 FQNEAQ (reference sequence). For the CDR3, the DNA is TGTTCCAGCAGCTTAGATTTGTACTCTGGGGCCAACGTCCTGACTTTC. It yields the protein CSSSLDLYSGANVLTF.

The rearrangement joins TRBV7-2 to TRBJ1-2, with 8 bases aligning to TRBD1. CDR1 is SGHTA and CDR2 is FQGNSA in the germline V gene. V lost 5 bases and J lost 8; bases outside the gene matches: 22. The CDR3 is made up of 18 amino acids. This CDR3 is CASSLYVSGAGGGSGYTF. The CDR3 DNA is TGTGCCAGCAGCCTTTATGTCTCCGGGGCAGGGGGCGGTAGCGGCTACACCTTC.

This clone was found a few times. This chain uses TRBV19 with TRBJ2-1, with 9 nucleotides matching TRBD2. After removal of 8 bases from V and 4 bases from J, the junction contained 6 bases not matched to a gene. The germline gives CDR1 LNHDA, CDR2 SQIVND (reference sequence). The CDR3 is 14 residues long. The chain's CDR3 is CASRRGGGYNEQFF. DNA of the CDR3: TGTGCCAGTCGCCGCGGGGGGGGATACAATGAGCAGTTCTTC. The whole variable domain, remainder taken from reference TRBV19 and TRBJ2-1, is DGGITQSPKYLFRKEGQNVTLSCEQNLNHDAMYWYRQDPGQGLRLIYYSQIVNDFQKGDIAEGYSVSREKKESFPLTVTSAQKNPTAFYLCASRRGGGYNEQFFGPGTRLTVL.

The chain employs TRBV27 and TRBJ1-1, with a tentative D call TRBD1 (5 bases). This CDR3 is 14 amino acids long. The V end was cut by 8 bases, the J end by 0 bases, with 13 bases between. Looked up from germline, CDR1 is MNHEY and CDR2 is SMNVEV (reference sequence). The CDR3 protein is CASEERGMNTEAFF. DNA of the CDR3: TGTGCCAGCGAGGAGCGGGGGATGAACACTGAAGCTTTCTTT.

This clone was observed a few times. This chain connects TRBV18 to TRBJ2-5, with D perhaps TRBD2 (7 bases). V was cut by 3 bases and J by 1 base, with 12 bases left in between. This CDR3 is built from 15 residues. Germline CDR1 is KGHSH and CDR2 is LQKENI. The CDR3 region has the DNA TGTGCCAGCTCACCGCGGGGGCAGAGCCAAGAGACCCAGTACTTC. This codes for CASSPRGQSQETQYF.

The chain recombines TRBV28 with TRBJ2-5; 12 nucleotides agree with TRBD2. V dropped 5 bases and J dropped 4; count of bases not matched to a gene: 5. The CDR3 spans 15 residues. Germline-derived CDR1 and CDR2 are MDHEN and SYDVKM. The DNA for the CDR3 is TGTGCCAGCAGTAGGCTAGCGGGAGGGGGAGAGACCCAGTACTTC. This encodes CASSRLAGGGETQYF.

As for this clone: The sample has other DNA sequences that encode this CDR3 too. The genes are TRBV29-1 and TRBJ1-1; D is possibly TRBD1 (6 bases). V was pared by 4 bases and J by 0 bases, with 9 bases between. Germline CDR1 and CDR2: SQVTM and ANQGSEA. The CDR3 has 13 residues. The CDR3 nucleotides are TGCAGCGTTGCAGGGGTCATGAACACTGAAGCTTTCTTT. It encodes CSVAGVMNTEAFF.

The chain has TRBV28 and TRBJ1-2, with D perhaps matching TRBD1 (6 bases). Germline CDR1 is MDHEN and CDR2 is SYDVKM. The CDR3 length is 15 residues. V was trimmed by 3 bases and J by 2 bases, leaving 13 bases between them. CDR3 sequence reads: CASSFAGGLNYGYTF. The CDR3 region has the DNA TGTGCCAGCAGTTTTGCCGGGGGGCTAAACTATGGCTACACCTTC.

The chain recombines TRBV9 with TRBJ2-3, with TRBD2 matching 13 bases. CDR3 length equals 16 residues. Germline V gives CDR1 SGDLS, CDR2 YYNGEE. V lost 4 bases to trimming and J lost 2 bases; unmatched junction nucleotides: 4. Here the CDR3 reads CASSLGLAGLTDTQYF. CDR3 nucleotides: TGTGCCAGCAGCTTGGGACTAGCGGGGCTCACAGATACGCAGTATTTT. Based on the CDR3 plus reference TRBV9 and TRBJ2-3, the full variable domain is DSGVTQTPKHLITATGQRVTLRCSPRSGDLSVYWYQQSLDQGLQFLIQYYNGEERAKGNILERFSAQQFPDLHSELNLSSLELGDSALYFCASSLGLAGLTDTQYFGPGTRLTVL.

The chain uses TRBV7-6 and TRBJ1-3, with a weak D call TRBD1 (6 bases). V lost 0 bases and J 3 bases, leaving 15 bases between the germline ends. The CDR3 contains 17 residues. Germline V gives CDR1 SGHVS, CDR2 FNYEAQ. The chain's CDR3 is CASSLAVRGKGGNTIYF. The CDR3 DNA is TGTGCCAGCAGCTTAGCCGTCAGGGGAAAAGGTGGAAACACCATATATTTT.

The rearrangement links TRBV19 to TRBJ1-5, with TRBD1 as a possible D gene (6 bases). V lost 5 bases and J lost 2, with 10 bases in between. CDR3 length: 14 residues. From germline, CDR1 is LNHDA and CDR2 SQIVND (reference sequence). CDR3 region: CASSSQGGNQPQHF. CDR3 sequence (DNA): TGTGCCAGTAGTTCACAGGGCGGCAATCAGCCCCAGCATTTT.

The genes are TRBV30 and TRBJ1-2, with D perhaps matching TRBD1 (6 bases). V was shortened by 6 bases and J by 3 bases, with 14 bases between the two germline ends. Germline CDR1 and CDR2: GTSNPN and SVGIG (reference sequence). The CDR3 covers 13 residues. The CDR3 sequence: CACRRGGYYGYTF. The CDR3 nucleotides are TGTGCCTGTCGCAGGGGAGGGTACTATGGCTACACCTTC.

The CDR3: CASSSRTGQGGYTF. The CDR3 region has the DNA TGTGCCAGCAGTTCGCGTACAGGGCAGGGTGGCTACACCTTC. V is TRBV6-5 and J is TRBJ1-2; tentative D call: TRBD1 (6 bases). CDR3 length: 14 residues. Germline V gene sequence: CDR1 MNHEY, CDR2 SVGAGI. V lost 4 bases and J 7 bases, leaving 16 bases between the germline ends.

The rearrangement links TRBV11-3 to TRBJ1-1; 10 bases align to TRBD1. This CDR3 comprises 12 residues. With V trimmed by 10 bases and J by 4 bases, 3 bases remained unmatched. CDR1 and CDR2 from the germline V gene are SGHNT and YENEEA. CDR3 residues: CATGQGVTEAFF. For the CDR3, the DNA is TGTGCCACCGGACAGGGGGTCACTGAAGCTTTCTTT.

The chain joins TRBV5-1 to TRBJ1-1; tentative D call: TRBD1 (6 bases). Trimming stripped 4 bases from V and 4 bases from J, with 14 bases between. CDR1 SGHRS and CDR2 YFSETQ come from the germline V gene. The CDR3 loop spans 14 amino acids. CDR3 region: CASSVQGGGTEAFF. The CDR3 coding sequence is TGCGCCAGCAGCGTTCAGGGAGGGGGCACTGAAGCTTTCTTT. Full variable domain (outside the CDR3, taken from reference TRBV5-1 and TRBJ1-1): KAGVTQTPRYLIKTRGQQVTLSCSPISGHRSVSWYQQTPGQGLQFLFEYFSETQRNKGNFPGRFSGRQFSNSRSEMNVSTLELGDSALYLCASSVQGGGTEAFFGQGTRLTVV.

The rearrangement uses TRBV9 and TRBJ1-1, with a tentative D call TRBD1 (5 bases). This CDR3 contains 13 residues. Germline loops: CDR1 SGDLS, CDR2 YYNGEE. The V and J ends lost 1 base and 8 bases respectively, with 12 bases between them. Here the CDR3 reads CASSVLSGAEAFF. In DNA, the CDR3 is TGTGCCAGCAGCGTATTGTCTGGGGCGGAAGCTTTCTTT.